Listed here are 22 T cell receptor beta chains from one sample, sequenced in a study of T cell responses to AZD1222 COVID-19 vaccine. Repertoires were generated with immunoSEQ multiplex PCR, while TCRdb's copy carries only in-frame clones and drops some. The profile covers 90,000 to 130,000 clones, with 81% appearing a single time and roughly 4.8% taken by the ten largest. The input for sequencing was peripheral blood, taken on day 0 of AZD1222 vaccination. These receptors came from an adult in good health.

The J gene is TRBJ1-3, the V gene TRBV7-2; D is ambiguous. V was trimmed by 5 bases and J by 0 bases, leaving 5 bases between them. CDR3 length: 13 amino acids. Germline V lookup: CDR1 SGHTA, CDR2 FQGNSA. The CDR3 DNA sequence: TGTGCCAGCAGCACTAGCTCTGGAAACACCATATATTTT. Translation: CASSTSSGNTIYF.

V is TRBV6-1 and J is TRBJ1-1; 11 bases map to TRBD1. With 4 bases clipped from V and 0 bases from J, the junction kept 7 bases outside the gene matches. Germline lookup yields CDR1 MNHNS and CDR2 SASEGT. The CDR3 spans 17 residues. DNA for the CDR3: TGTGCCAGCAGTGCCCAGGACAGGGGGCAGTTGAACACTGAAGCTTTCTTT. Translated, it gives CASSAQDRGQLNTEAFF.

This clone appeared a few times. CDR3 sequence (DNA): TGTGCCAGCAGCAAAGACGGGAAACCCTGGGGATACACCGGGGAGCTGTTTTTT. Translated, it gives CASSKDGKPWGYTGELFF. V gene TRBV21-1 combines with J gene TRBJ2-2; TRBD2, the table's D call, was not compared with the DNA. TRBV21-1 is labeled a pseudogene. The CDR3 has 18 residues.

CDR3 nucleotides: TGCGCCAGCAGCCCATTACAGGGAATTGGGGGTGTCGGGGAGCTGTTTTTT. Translated: CASSPLQGIGGVGELFF. The chain recombines TRBV4-3 with TRBJ2-2; a weak D match, TRBD1 (6 bases). Germline loops: CDR1 LGHNA, CDR2 YSLEER. V was cut by 4 bases and J by 7 bases, with 22 bases left in between. This CDR3 comprises 17 residues.

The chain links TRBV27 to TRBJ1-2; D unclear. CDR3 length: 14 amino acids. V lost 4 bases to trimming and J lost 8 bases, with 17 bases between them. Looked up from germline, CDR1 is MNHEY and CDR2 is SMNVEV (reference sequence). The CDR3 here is CASSSSGRASGYTF. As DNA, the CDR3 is TGTGCCAGCAGTTCGTCTGGCCGGGCGTCGGGCTACACCTTC.

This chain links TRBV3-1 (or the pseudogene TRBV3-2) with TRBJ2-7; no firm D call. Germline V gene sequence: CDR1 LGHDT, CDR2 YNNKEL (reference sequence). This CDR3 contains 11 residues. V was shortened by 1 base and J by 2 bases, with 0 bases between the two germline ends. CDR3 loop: CASSQAYEQYF. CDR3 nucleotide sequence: TGTGCCAGCAGCCAAGCCTACGAGCAGTACTTC.

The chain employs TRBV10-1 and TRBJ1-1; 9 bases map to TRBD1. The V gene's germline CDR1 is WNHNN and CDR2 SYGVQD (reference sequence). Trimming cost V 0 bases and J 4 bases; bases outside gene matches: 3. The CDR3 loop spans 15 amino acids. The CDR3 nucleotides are TGCGCCAGCAGTGAGTCTCCGGGACAGGGCACTGAAGCTTTCTTT. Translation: CASSESPGQGTEAFF.

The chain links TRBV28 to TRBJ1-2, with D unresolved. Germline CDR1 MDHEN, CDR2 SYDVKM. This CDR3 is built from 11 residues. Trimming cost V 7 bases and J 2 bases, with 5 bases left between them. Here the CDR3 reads CASTENYGYTF. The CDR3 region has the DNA TGTGCCAGCACAGAAAACTATGGCTACACCTTC.

The CDR3 protein is CASSRSNGEGPYEQYF. The CDR3 region has the DNA TGCGCCAGCAGCCGAAGCAACGGCGAGGGGCCCTACGAGCAGTACTTC. The V gene is TRBV5-1, the J gene TRBJ2-7; the D call may be TRBD1 or TRBD2 (5 bases each). CDR1 is SGHRS, CDR2 YFSETQ, per germline. The CDR3 has 16 residues. V lost 4 bases and J lost 2, with 19 bases in between.

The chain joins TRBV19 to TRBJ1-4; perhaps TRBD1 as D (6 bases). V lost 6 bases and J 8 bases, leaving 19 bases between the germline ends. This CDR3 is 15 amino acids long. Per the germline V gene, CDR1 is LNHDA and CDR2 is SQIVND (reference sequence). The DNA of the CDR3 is TGTGCCAGTAGCAGAAACAGGGTCGGGGGCGAAAAACTGTTTTTT. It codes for CASSRNRVGGEKLFF. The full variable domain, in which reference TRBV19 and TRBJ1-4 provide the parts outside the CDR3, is DGGITQSPKYLFRKEGQNVTLSCEQNLNHDAMYWYRQDPGQGLRLIYYSQIVNDFQKGDIAEGYSVSREKKESFPLTVTSAQKNPTAFYLCASSRNRVGGEKLFFGSGTQLSVL.

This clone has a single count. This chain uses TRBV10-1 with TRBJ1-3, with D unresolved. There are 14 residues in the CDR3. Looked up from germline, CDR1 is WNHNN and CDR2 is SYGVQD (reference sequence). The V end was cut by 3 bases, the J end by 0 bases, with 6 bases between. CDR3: CASSDYSSGNTIYF. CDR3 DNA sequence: TGCGCCAGCAGTGATTACAGCTCTGGAAACACCATATATTTT.

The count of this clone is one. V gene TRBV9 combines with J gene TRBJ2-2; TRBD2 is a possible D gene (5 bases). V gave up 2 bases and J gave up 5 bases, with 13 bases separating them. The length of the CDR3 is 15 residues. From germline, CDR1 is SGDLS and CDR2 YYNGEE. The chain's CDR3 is CASSVLLDSTGELFF. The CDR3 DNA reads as TGTGCCAGCAGCGTCCTCCTGGACTCGACCGGGGAGCTGTTTTTT.

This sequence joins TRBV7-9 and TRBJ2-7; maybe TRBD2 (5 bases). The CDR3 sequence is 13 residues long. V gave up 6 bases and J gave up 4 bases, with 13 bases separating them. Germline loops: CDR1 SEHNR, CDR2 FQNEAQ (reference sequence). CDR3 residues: CASRGLEGYEQYF. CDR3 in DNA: TGTGCCAGCAGGGGATTAGAGGGTTACGAGCAGTACTTC.

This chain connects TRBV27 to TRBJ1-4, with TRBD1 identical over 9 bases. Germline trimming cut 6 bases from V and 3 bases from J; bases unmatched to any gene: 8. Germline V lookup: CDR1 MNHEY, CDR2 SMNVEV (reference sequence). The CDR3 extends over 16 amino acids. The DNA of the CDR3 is TGTGCCAGCAGGAAACAGGGGGCTAGGTCTAATGAAAAACTGTTTTTT. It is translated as CASRKQGARSNEKLFF.

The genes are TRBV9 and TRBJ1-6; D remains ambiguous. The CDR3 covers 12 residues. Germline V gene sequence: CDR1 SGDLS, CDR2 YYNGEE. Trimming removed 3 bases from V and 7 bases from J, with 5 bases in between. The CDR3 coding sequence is TGTGCCAGCAGCGGCCTGAATTCACCCCTCCACTTT. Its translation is CASSGLNSPLHF. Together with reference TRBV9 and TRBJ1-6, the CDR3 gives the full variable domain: DSGVTQTPKHLITATGQRVTLRCSPRSGDLSVYWYQQSLDQGLQFLIQYYNGEERAKGNILERFSAQQFPDLHSELNLSSLELGDSALYFCASSGLNSPLHFGNGTRLTVT.

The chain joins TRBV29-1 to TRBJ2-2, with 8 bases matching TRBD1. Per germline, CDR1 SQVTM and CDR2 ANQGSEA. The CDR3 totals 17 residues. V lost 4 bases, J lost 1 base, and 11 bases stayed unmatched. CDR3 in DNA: TGCAGCGTTGCCATCCCGAAGGGACAGGTGAACACCGGGGAGCTGTTTTTT. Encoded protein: CSVAIPKGQVNTGELFF.

The CDR3 sequence is CASSFNRLATNEKLFF. CDR3 DNA: TGCGCCAGCAGCTTTAACAGACTGGCAACTAATGAAAAACTGTTTTTT. This chain joins TRBV5-1 and TRBJ1-4; D ambiguous. Trimming took 2 bases from V and 0 from J, leaving 11 bases between them. Germline lookup yields CDR1 SGHRS and CDR2 YFSETQ. The CDR3 loop spans 16 amino acids.

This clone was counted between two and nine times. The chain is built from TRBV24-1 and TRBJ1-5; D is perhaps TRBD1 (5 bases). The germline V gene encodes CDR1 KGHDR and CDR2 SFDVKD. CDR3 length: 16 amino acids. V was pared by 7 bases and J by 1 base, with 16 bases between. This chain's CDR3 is CATSLGGGGSNQPQHF. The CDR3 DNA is TGTGCCACCAGCCTCGGCGGGGGAGGAAGCAATCAGCCCCAGCATTTT.

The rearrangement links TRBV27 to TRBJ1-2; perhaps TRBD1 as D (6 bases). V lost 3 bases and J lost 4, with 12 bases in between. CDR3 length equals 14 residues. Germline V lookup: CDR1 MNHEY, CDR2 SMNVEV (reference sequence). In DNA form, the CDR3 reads TGTGCCAGCAGTTTGGCCAGGGGTCTCTATGGCTACACCTTC. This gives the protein CASSLARGLYGYTF.

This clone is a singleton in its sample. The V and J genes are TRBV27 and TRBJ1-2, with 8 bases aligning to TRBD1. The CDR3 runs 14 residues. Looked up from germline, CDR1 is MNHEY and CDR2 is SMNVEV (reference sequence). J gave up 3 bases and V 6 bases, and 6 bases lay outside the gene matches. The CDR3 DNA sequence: TGTGCCAGCAGACCTCAGGGGGCCTACTATGGCTACACCTTC. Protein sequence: CASRPQGAYYGYTF.

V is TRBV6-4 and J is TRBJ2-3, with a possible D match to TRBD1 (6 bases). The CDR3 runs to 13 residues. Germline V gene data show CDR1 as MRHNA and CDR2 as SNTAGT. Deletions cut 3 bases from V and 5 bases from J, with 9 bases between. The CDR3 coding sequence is TGTGCCAGCAGTGAACAGGGTGAAGATACGCAGTATTTT. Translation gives CASSEQGEDTQYF.

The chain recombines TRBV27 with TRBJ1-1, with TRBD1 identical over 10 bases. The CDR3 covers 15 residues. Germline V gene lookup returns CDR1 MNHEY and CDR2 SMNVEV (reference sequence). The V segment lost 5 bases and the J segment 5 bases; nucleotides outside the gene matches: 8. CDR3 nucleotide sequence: TGTGCCAGCAGTGCCCCGGGACAGGGGACGACTGAAGCTTTCTTT. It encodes CASSAPGQGTTEAFF.